Below are 14 T cell receptor beta chains sequenced from a single sample in a study of T cells in Graves' hyperthyroidism and ophthalmopathy. The source material, RNA transcripts, was used to amplify TCR beta CDR3 regions. A first-round RT-PCR of the TCR CDR3 used the HTBI primer set. A single record per CDR3 protein comes from TCRdb applying MiXCR to the multiplex PCR reads. The table lists around 700,000 distinct CDR3 sequences, roughly a sixth of them singletons. The sample comprised blood. The receptors derive from a woman aged 50 to 60 with Graves' hyperthyroidism that later progressed to Graves' ophthalmopathy.

This clonotype showed up many times. J is TRBJ2-7 and V is TRBV7-2; D gene uncertain. The CDR3 extends over 15 amino acids. Per the germline V gene, CDR1 is SGHTA and CDR2 is FQGNSA. Trimming cost V 2 bases and J 0 bases, with 11 bases left between them. The CDR3, as DNA: TGTGCCAGCAGCTTACGAGTGTCCGGCTCCTACGAGCAGTACTTC. It translates to CASSLRVSGSYEQYF. The full variable domain, with the rest looked up from reference TRBV7-2 and TRBJ2-7, is GAGVSQSPSNKVTEKGKDVELRCDPISGHTALYWYRQSLGQGLEFLIYFQGNSAPDKSGLPSDRFSAERTGGSVSTLTIQRTQQEDSAVYLCASSLRVSGSYEQYFGPGTRLTVT.

This clonotype was seen a handful of times. J is TRBJ1-2 and V is TRBV2; D is unresolved. Trimming left V 3 bases short and J 3 bases short, with 5 bases between. Looked up from germline, CDR1 is SNHLY and CDR2 is FYNNEI. The CDR3 extends over 12 amino acids. Here the CDR3 reads CASSDSDYGYTF. CDR3 nucleotide sequence: TGTGCCAGCAGTGACAGCGACTATGGCTACACCTTC.

This clonotype came up many times. This rearrangement joins TRBV2 to TRBJ1-1, with D possibly TRBD1 on 5 matching bases. CDR1 and CDR2 (germline): SNHLY, FYNNEI. The CDR3 has 11 residues. The V end lost 1 base, the J end lost 9 bases, and 6 bases lay between the germline ends. The CDR3 bases are TGTGCCAGCAGTGAAGGACAGAAAGCTTTCTTT. The encoded protein is CASSEGQKAFF.

This clonotype was counted ten times or more. The V and J genes are TRBV3-1 and TRBJ2-5; D might be TRBD2 (5 bases). There are 14 residues in the CDR3. Between the trimmed V and J ends, which lost 0 bases and 3 bases, there was a span of 8 bases. Germline V gene data show CDR1 as LGHDT and CDR2 as YNNKEL (reference sequence). The CDR3: CASSQELEKETQYF. The CDR3 DNA reads as TGTGCCAGCAGCCAAGAACTAGAAAAAGAGACCCAGTACTTC.

The sample holds a few counts of this clonotype. The V gene is TRBV19, the J gene TRBJ2-1; unclear D gene. Trimming took off 5 bases at V and 4 bases at J, with 12 bases between the two ends. This CDR3 has 14 residues. From germline, CDR1 is LNHDA and CDR2 SQIVND (reference sequence). The CDR3 sequence: CASSYERAYNEQFF. CDR3 nucleotide sequence: TGTGCCAGTAGTTACGAACGGGCTTACAATGAGCAGTTCTTC.

V gene TRBV3-1 combines with J gene TRBJ2-3, with 10 bases lining up with TRBD2. The germline gives CDR1 LGHDT, CDR2 YNNKEL (reference sequence). V shed 1 base, J shed 6 bases, and the junction held 4 bases outside the gene matches. The CDR3 totals 15 residues. CDR3 amino acids: CASSQGGLASDTQYF. CDR3 nucleotide sequence: TGTGCCAGCAGCCAAGGGGGACTAGCGTCTGATACGCAGTATTTT.

This clonotype was detected a few times. The chain joins TRBV6-1 to TRBJ1-2; 7 nucleotides agree with TRBD1. The CDR3 totals 13 residues. CDR1 and CDR2 from the germline V gene are MNHNS and SASEGT. V was pared by 7 bases and J by 2 bases, with 4 bases of the junction left unmatched. The CDR3 coding sequence is TGTGCCAGCACCAGACAGGGAAACTATGGCTACACCTTC. Its translation is CASTRQGNYGYTF.

This clonotype was observed a few times. The chain employs TRBV7-9 and TRBJ2-2; TRBD1 matches at 7 bases. The CDR3 length is 14 residues. Germline CDR1 and CDR2: SEHNR and FQNEAQ (reference sequence). The V gene end was trimmed by 7 bases and the J gene end by 3 bases; junction bases not matched to a gene: 5. The CDR3 reads CASTRDSDTGELFF. CDR3 DNA: TGTGCCAGCACCCGGGACAGCGACACCGGGGAGCTGTTTTTT.

The J gene is TRBJ1-6, the V gene TRBV6-2 or TRBV6-3; 10 bases fit TRBD1. CDR1 is MNHEY and CDR2 is SVGEGT in the germline V gene. This CDR3 has 15 residues. The trim removed 5 bases at V and 9 bases at J, leaving 7 bases unmatched. CDR3 DNA sequence: TGTGCCAGCAGTAGCAGCTGGACAGGGGGTTCACCCCTCCACTTT. This encodes CASSSSWTGGSPLHF.

This clonotype was observed many times. The chain recombines TRBV18 with TRBJ2-7, with 9 bases matching TRBD1. Germline lookup yields CDR1 KGHSH and CDR2 LQKENI. V gave up 3 bases and J gave up 4 bases; unmatched junction bases: 13. The CDR3 is made up of 17 amino acids. Here the CDR3 DNA reads TGTGCCAGCTCACCTCTTACCCGGACAGGGGACGAATACGAGCAGTACTTC. This translates into CASSPLTRTGDEYEQYF.

This clonotype has ten or more counts. The genes are TRBV30 and TRBJ1-4; D not resolved. CDR3 size: 12 residues. Germline lookup yields CDR1 GTSNPN and CDR2 SVGIG (reference sequence). The V end was cut by 0 bases, the J end by 3 bases, with 2 bases between. CDR3 nucleotides: TGTGCCTGGAGTGTAGCTAATGAAAAACTGTTTTTT. Amino acids: CAWSVANEKLFF.

This clonotype was seen a handful of times. The chain uses TRBV29-1 and TRBJ2-3; 7 bases align to TRBD2. After removal of 3 bases from V and 3 bases from J, the junction contained 6 bases not matched to a gene. This CDR3 has 14 residues. Germline V gives CDR1 SQVTM, CDR2 ANQGSEA. The CDR3 DNA sequence: TGCAGCGTTGACAGGCGGCGGGGGACAGATACGCAGTATTTT. Its translation: CSVDRRRGTDTQYF.

The chain employs TRBV2 and TRBJ1-4; no clear D gene. The CDR3 is made up of 16 amino acids. The ends were cut back, 7 bases at V and 0 bases at J, with 15 bases in the middle. CDR1 SNHLY and CDR2 FYNNEI come from the germline V gene. The CDR3, as DNA: TGTGCCAGCAACGACCTACCCCTTGCAACTAATGAAAAACTGTTTTTT. Protein sequence: CASNDLPLATNEKLFF.

This clonotype was counted at least ten times. The V call is TRBV20-1, the J call TRBJ2-7; D may be TRBD2 (6 bases). Germline CDR1 and CDR2: DFQATT and SNEGSKA (reference sequence). The CDR3 spans 14 residues. Trimming removed 1 base from V and 2 bases from J, with 12 bases in between. This CDR3 reads CSARGRDGTYEQYF. Here the CDR3 DNA reads TGCAGTGCTAGAGGGCGGGACGGTACCTACGAGCAGTACTTC.